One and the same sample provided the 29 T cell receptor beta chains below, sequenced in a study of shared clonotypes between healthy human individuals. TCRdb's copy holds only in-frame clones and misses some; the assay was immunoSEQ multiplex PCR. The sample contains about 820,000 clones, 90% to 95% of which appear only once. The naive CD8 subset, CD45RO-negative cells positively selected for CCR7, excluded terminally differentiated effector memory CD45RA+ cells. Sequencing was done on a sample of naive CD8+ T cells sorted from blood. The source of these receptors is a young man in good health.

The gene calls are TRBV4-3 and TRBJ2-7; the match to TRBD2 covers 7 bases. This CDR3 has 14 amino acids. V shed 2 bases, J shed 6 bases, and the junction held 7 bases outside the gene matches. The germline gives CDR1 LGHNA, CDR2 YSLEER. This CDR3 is CASSQIRDYSEQYF. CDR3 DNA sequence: TGCGCCAGCAGCCAAATCCGGGACTACAGCGAGCAGTACTTC.

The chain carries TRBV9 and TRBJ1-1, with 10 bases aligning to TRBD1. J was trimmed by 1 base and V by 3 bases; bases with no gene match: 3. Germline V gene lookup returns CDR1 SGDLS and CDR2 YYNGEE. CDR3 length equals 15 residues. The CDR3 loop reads CASSGGTGANTEAFF. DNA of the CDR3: TGTGCCAGCAGCGGAGGGACAGGGGCGAACACTGAAGCTTTCTTT.

For the CDR3, the DNA is TGTGCCAGCAGTTTTTTTTCCTACGCGAATGAGCAGTTCTTC. Translated, it gives CASSFFSYANEQFF. V and J are TRBV27 and TRBJ2-1; D call uncertain. This CDR3 contains 14 residues. V was trimmed by 3 bases and J by 7 bases, leaving 13 bases between them. Germline V lookup: CDR1 MNHEY, CDR2 SMNVEV (reference sequence).

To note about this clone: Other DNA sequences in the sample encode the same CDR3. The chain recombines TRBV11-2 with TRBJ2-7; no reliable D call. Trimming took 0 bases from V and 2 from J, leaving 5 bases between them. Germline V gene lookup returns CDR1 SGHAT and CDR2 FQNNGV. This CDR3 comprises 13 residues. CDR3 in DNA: TGTGCCAGCAGCTTAGAGGCCCCCTACGAGCAGTACTTC. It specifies CASSLEAPYEQYF.

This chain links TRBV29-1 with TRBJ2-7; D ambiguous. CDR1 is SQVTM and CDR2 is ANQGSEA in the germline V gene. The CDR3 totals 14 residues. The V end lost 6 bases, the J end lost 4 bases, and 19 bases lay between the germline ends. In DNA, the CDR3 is TGCAGCGTCACCCCTGAGGATAGGTTTTACGAGCAGTACTTC. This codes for CSVTPEDRFYEQYF.

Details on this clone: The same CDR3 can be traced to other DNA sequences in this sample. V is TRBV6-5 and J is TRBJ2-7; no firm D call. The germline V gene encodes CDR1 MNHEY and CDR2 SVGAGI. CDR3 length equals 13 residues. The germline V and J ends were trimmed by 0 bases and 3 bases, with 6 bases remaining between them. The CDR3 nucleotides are TGTGCCAGCAGTTACTCGTGGGGCTACGAGCAGTACTTC. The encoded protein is CASSYSWGYEQYF.

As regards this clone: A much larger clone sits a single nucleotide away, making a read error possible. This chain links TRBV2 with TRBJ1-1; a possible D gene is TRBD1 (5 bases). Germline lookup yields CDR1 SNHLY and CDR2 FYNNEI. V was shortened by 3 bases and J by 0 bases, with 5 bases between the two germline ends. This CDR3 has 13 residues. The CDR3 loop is CASSDRVNTEAFF. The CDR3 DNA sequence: TGTGCCAGCAGTGACAGGGTGAACACTGAAGCTTTCTTT.

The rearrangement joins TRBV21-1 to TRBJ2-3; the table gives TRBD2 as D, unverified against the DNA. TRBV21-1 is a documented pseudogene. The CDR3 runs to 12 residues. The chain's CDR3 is CASSYFTDTQYF. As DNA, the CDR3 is TGTGCCAGCAGCTATTTCACAGATACGCAGTATTTT.

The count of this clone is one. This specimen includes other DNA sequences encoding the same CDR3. CDR3 DNA sequence: TGTGCCAGCAGTTTGGGTGGGGGCTACGAGCAGTACTTC. This sequence encodes CASSLGGGYEQYF. This sequence joins TRBV28 and TRBJ2-7, with D possibly being TRBD1 or TRBD2 (5 bases each). The germline V gene has CDR1 MDHEN and CDR2 SYDVKM. Trimming removed 3 bases from V and 3 bases from J, with 9 bases in between. This CDR3 region has 13 residues. The full variable domain, in which reference TRBV28 and TRBJ2-7 provide the parts outside the CDR3, is DVKVTQSSRYLVKRTGEKVFLECVQDMDHENMFWYRQDPGLGLRLIYFSYDVKMKEKGDIPEGYSVSREKKERFSLILESASTNQTSMYLCASSLGGGYEQYFGPGTRLTVT.

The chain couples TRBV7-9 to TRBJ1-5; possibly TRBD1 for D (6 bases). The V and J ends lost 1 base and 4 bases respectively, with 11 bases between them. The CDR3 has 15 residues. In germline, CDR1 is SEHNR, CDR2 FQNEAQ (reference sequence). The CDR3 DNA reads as TGTGCCAGCAGCTTAGGGCGGCAGGGGAATCAGCCCCAGCATTTT. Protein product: CASSLGRQGNQPQHF. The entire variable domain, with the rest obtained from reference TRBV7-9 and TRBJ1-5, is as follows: DTGVSQNPRHKITKRGQNVTFRCDPISEHNRLYWYRQTLGQGPEFLTYFQNEAQLEKSRLLSDRFSAERPKGSFSTLEIQRTEQGDSAMYLCASSLGRQGNQPQHFGDGTRLSIL.

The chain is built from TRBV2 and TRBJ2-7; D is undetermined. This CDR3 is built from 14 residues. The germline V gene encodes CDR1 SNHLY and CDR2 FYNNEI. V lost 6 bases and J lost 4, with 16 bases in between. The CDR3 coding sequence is TGTGCCAGCAGCTACGCACCAGCTGAGTACGAGCAGTACTTC. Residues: CASSYAPAEYEQYF.

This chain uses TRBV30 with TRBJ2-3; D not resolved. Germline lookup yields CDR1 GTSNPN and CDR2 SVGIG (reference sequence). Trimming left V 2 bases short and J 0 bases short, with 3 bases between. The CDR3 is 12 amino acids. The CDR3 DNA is TGTGCCTGGAGTATAAGCACAGATACGCAGTATTTT. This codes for CAWSISTDTQYF.

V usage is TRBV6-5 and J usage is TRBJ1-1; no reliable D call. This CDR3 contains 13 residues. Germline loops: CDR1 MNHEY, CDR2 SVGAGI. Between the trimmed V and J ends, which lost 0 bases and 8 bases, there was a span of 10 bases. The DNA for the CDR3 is TGTGCCAGCAGTTACTCGTTTACCGAGGAAGCTTTCTTT. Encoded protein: CASSYSFTEEAFF.

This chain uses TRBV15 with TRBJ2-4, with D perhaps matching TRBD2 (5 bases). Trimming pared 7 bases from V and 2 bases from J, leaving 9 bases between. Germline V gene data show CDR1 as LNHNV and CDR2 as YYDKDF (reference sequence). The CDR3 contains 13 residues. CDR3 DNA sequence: TGTGCCACCATAGGAGGAACCAAAAACATTCAGTACTTC. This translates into CATIGGTKNIQYF.

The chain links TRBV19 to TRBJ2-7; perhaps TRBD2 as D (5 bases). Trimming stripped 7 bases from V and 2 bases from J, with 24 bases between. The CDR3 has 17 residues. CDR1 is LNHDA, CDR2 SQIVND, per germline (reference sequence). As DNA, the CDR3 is TGTGCCAGTATTGGTGTTACTTCGGGATCGAACGCCTACGAGCAGTACTTC. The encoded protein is CASIGVTSGSNAYEQYF.

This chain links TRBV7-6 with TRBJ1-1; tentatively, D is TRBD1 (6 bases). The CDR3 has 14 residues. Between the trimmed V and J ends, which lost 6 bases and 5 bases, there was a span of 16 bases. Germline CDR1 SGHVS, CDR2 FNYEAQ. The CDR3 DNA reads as TGTGCCAGCAGTCCCCGGCCCACAGGGACTGAAGCTTTCTTT. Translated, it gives CASSPRPTGTEAFF.

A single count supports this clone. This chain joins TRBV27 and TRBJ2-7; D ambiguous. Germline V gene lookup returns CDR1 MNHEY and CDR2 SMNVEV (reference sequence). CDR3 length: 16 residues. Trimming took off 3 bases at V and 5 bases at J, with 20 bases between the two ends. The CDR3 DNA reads TGTGCCAGCAGTTTTGGGTCTGGCCCCCGAACGAACGAGCAGTACTTC. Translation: CASSFGSGPRTNEQYF.

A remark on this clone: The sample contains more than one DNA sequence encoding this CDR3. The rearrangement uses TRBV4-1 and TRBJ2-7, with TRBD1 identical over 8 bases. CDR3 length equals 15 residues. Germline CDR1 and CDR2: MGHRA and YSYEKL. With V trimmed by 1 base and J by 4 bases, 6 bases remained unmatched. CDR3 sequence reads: CASSQVGQGLYEQYF. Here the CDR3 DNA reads TGCGCCAGCAGCCAAGTTGGACAGGGACTTTACGAGCAGTACTTC.

The CDR3 nucleotides are TGTGCCAGCAGTTTCAACAGGGTCGGGGAGCTGTTTTTT. It codes for CASSFNRVGELFF. The gene calls are TRBV27 and TRBJ2-2; D possibly corresponds to TRBD1 (6 bases). This CDR3 contains 13 residues. Germline CDR1 and CDR2: MNHEY and SMNVEV (reference sequence). Trimming stripped 3 bases from V and 7 bases from J, with 9 bases between.

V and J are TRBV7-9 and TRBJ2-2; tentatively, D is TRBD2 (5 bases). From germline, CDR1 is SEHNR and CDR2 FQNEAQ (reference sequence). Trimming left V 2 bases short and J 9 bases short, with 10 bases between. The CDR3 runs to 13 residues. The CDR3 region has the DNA TGTGCCAGCAGCTTATTGGAGGATAGGGAGCTGTTTTTT. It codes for CASSLLEDRELFF.

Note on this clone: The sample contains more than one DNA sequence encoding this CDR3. The CDR3 coding sequence is TGTGCCAGCAGTGAATCCCCCTACGAGCAGTACTTC. This sequence encodes CASSESPYEQYF. The J gene is TRBJ2-7, the V gene TRBV25-1; no clear D. Germline-derived CDR1 and CDR2 are MGHDK and SYGVNS. V lost 1 base and J 2 bases, leaving 3 bases between the germline ends. The CDR3 length is 12 residues.

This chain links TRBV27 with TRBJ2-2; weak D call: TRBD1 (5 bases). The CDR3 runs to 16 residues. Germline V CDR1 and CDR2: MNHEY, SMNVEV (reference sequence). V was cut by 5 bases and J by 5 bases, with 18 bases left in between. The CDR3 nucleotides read TGTGCCAGCAGTCCCCTCGCAGGGTTAATAACCGGGGAGCTGTTTTTT. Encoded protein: CASSPLAGLITGELFF.

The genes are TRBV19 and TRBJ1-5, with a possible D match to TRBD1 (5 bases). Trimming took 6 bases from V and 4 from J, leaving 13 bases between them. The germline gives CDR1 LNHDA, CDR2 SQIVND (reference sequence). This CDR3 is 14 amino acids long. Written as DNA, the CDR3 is TGTGCCAGTAGCTTCAGGGAGAGAAATCAGCCCCAGCATTTT. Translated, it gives CASSFRERNQPQHF.

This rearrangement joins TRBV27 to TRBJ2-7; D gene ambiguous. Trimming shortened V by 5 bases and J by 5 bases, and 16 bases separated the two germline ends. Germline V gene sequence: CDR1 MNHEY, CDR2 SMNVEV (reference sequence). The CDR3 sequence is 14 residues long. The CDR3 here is CASSPSQILDEQYF. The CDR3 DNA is TGTGCCAGCAGTCCATCTCAAATTCTGGACGAGCAGTACTTC.

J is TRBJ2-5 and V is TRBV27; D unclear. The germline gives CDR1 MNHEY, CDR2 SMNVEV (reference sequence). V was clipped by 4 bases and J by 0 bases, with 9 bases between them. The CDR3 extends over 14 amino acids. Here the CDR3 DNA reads TGTGCCAGCAGTTCCATTGGGGACCAAGAGACCCAGTACTTC. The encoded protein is CASSSIGDQETQYF.

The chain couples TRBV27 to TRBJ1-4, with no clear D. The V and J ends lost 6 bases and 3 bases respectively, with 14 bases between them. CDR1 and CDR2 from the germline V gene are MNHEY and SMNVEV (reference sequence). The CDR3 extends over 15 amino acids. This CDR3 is CASRPTLGANEKLFF. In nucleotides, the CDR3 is TGTGCCAGCAGACCCACCCTCGGTGCTAATGAAAAACTGTTTTTT.

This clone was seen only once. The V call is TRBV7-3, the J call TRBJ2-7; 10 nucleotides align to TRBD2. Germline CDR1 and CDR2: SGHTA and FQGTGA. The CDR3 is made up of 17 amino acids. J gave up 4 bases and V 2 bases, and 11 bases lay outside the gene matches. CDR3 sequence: CASSLSFTSGKVYEQYF. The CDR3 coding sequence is TGTGCCAGCAGCTTATCCTTTACTAGCGGGAAAGTGTACGAGCAGTACTTC.

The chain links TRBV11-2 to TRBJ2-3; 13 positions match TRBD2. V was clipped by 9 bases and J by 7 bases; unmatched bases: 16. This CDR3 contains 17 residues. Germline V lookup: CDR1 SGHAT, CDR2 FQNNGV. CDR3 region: CARNKAPLAGGPNTQYF. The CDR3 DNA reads TGTGCCAGGAACAAAGCCCCACTAGCGGGAGGGCCAAATACGCAGTATTTT.

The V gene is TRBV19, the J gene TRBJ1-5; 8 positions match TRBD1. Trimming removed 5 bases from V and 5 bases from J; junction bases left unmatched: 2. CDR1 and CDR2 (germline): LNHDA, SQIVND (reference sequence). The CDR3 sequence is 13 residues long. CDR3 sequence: CASSGQGYQPQHF. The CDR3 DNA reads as TGTGCCAGTAGTGGACAGGGATATCAGCCCCAGCATTTT.